Below, 17 T cell receptor beta chains from the same sample are listed, as sequenced in a study of radiotherapy plus CTLA-4 blockade in lung cancer. The table came from immunoSEQ multiplex PCR; TCRdb's copy has only in-frame clones and leaves some out. The sample contains 52,000 or so clones, around four fifths of which appear only once. Sequencing was performed on peripheral blood, taken from a patient treated with radiotherapy plus ipilimumab. The receptors originated from a human donor with non-small cell lung cancer whose response to radiotherapy plus ipilimumab could not be evaluated.

This clone was found a few times. This chain's CDR3 is CASGAGAGNTIYF. CDR3 bases: TGTGCCAGCGGGGCAGGGGCTGGAAACACCATATATTTT. The V call is TRBV7-9, the J call TRBJ1-3; possibly TRBD1 for D (6 bases). This CDR3 region has 13 residues. Germline values: CDR1 SEHNR, CDR2 FQNEAQ (reference sequence). V lost 8 bases and J lost 2, with 10 bases in between.

The chain carries TRBV7-9 and TRBJ2-5, with TRBD1 matching over 7 bases. The DNA end lines up better with TRBJ2-7; the J call may be wrong. Germline loops: CDR1 SEHNR, CDR2 FQNEAQ (reference sequence). This CDR3 has 14 amino acids. The CDR3 DNA follows: TGTGCCAGCAGTACCCACCAGGGGGCCTACGAGCAGTACTTC. This translates into CASSTHQGAYEQYF.

This sequence joins TRBV28 and TRBJ2-7, with TRBD2 identical over 9 bases. The trim removed 4 bases at V and 3 bases at J, leaving 4 bases unmatched. The CDR3 consists of 14 residues. Germline V CDR1 and CDR2: MDHEN, SYDVKM. The CDR3 sequence: CASSSRLADYEQYF. Here the CDR3 DNA reads TGTGCCAGCAGTTCCCGACTAGCGGACTACGAGCAGTACTTC.

This clone was seen just once. The rearrangement uses TRBV7-2 and TRBJ2-7; possible D gene TRBD2, 5 bases. The V end lost 4 bases, the J end lost 3 bases, and 13 bases lay between the germline ends. CDR1 and CDR2 from the germline V gene are SGHTA and FQGNSA. This CDR3 has 14 residues. CDR3 residues: CASSWSSASYEQYF. The CDR3 DNA sequence: TGTGCCAGCAGCTGGAGTAGCGCCAGCTACGAGCAGTACTTC.

V usage is TRBV2 and J usage is TRBJ1-2, with D perhaps TRBD1 (5 bases). The germline CDR1 and CDR2 sequences are SNHLY and FYNNEI. CDR3 length: 18 amino acids. Trimming pared 4 bases from V and 4 bases from J, leaving 25 bases between. The CDR3: CASSGGGGRVEGFYGYTF. The CDR3 bases are TGTGCCAGCAGTGGAGGTGGGGGTAGGGTGGAGGGATTCTATGGCTACACCTTC.

The chain couples TRBV5-1 to TRBJ2-7; 7 bases match TRBD2. Germline assignment: CDR1 SGHRS and CDR2 YFSETQ. J gave up 0 bases and V 4 bases, and 1 base lay outside the gene matches. The CDR3 contains 13 residues. CDR3 bases: TGCGCCAGCAGCAGCGGGGCCTCCTACGAGCAGTACTTC. As protein: CASSSGASYEQYF.

This clone was recorded only once. The chain is built from TRBV6-5 and TRBJ1-1, with D perhaps TRBD1 (6 bases). Germline loops: CDR1 MNHEY, CDR2 SVGAGI. The CDR3 has 14 residues. V lost 6 bases and J lost 2, with 13 bases in between. The CDR3 spells CASRLTGPNTEAFF. In DNA, the CDR3 is TGTGCCAGCAGATTAACAGGGCCCAACACTGAAGCTTTCTTT.

The chain carries TRBV6-5 and TRBJ1-6; the D gene is possibly TRBD1 (6 bases). The V end lost 4 bases, the J end lost 11 bases, and 12 bases lay between the germline ends. This CDR3 region has 13 residues. The germline CDR1 and CDR2 sequences are MNHEY and SVGAGI. CDR3 residues: CASSSTGLAPLHF. In DNA form, the CDR3 reads TGTGCCAGCAGTTCCACAGGGTTGGCACCCCTCCACTTT.

J is TRBJ2-1 and V is TRBV5-1; the match to TRBD2 covers 8 bases. Germline lookup yields CDR1 SGHRS and CDR2 YFSETQ. This CDR3 contains 18 residues. V lost 0 bases, J lost 0 bases, and 8 bases stayed unmatched. CDR3 DNA sequence: TGCGCCAGCAGCTTGGTCATCCCAAGCGGGAGCTCCTACAATGAGCAGTTCTTC. It translates to CASSLVIPSGSSYNEQFF.

The V and J genes are TRBV7-8 and TRBJ1-2; TRBD1 aligns across 9 bases. V lost 5 bases and J lost 6; bases outside the gene matches: 7. From germline, CDR1 is SGHVS and CDR2 FQNEAQ. The CDR3 has 14 residues. The CDR3 DNA follows: TGTGCCAGCAGCGGAAGGACAGGGGCCAATGGCTACACCTTC. Encoded protein: CASSGRTGANGYTF. Full variable domain (missing parts from reference TRBV7-8 and TRBJ1-2): GAGVSQSPRYKVAKRGQDVALRCDPISGHVSLFWYQQALGQGPEFLTYFQNEAQLDKSGLPSDRFFAERPEGSVSTLKIQRTQQEDSAVYLCASSGRTGANGYTFGSGTRLTVV.

The V and J genes are TRBV6-1 and TRBJ1-5, with a weak D call TRBD1 (5 bases). The CDR3 has 17 amino acids. With 1 base removed from V and 5 bases from J, the gap between germline ends came to 18 bases. The germline V gene has CDR1 MNHNS and CDR2 SASEGT. CDR3 sequence (DNA): TGTGCCAGCAGTGAAGACCCCGGGGCCGGAGGGGATCAGCCCCAGCATTTT. Amino acid sequence: CASSEDPGAGGDQPQHF.

This rearrangement joins TRBV18 to TRBJ2-2, with a tentative D call TRBD1 (5 bases). The germline V gene encodes CDR1 KGHSH and CDR2 LQKENI. V lost 0 bases and J 5 bases, leaving 10 bases between the germline ends. The CDR3 length is 15 residues. The DNA for the CDR3 is TGTGCCAGCTCACCACCGTACAGGACAACCGGGGAGCTGTTTTTT. Translating gives CASSPPYRTTGELFF.

In its sample, this clone was seen a few times. The V gene is TRBV6-5, the J gene TRBJ2-1, with 10 positions matching TRBD1. The germline gives CDR1 MNHEY, CDR2 SVGAGI. This CDR3 is built from 15 residues. The trim removed 1 base at V and 4 bases at J, leaving 1 base unmatched. The CDR3 region is CASSYWTGGYNEQFF. The CDR3 DNA sequence: TGTGCCAGCAGTTACTGGACAGGGGGATACAATGAGCAGTTCTTC.

The genes are TRBV28 and TRBJ1-1, with 7 positions matching TRBD1. Trimming cost V 3 bases and J 0 bases; bases outside gene matches: 1. The CDR3 loop spans 14 amino acids. Germline CDR1 and CDR2: MDHEN and SYDVKM. CDR3 in DNA: TGTGCCAGCAGTTTCAGGGGGTTGAACACTGAAGCTTTCTTT. Translating it yields CASSFRGLNTEAFF.

The chain combines TRBV14 with TRBJ2-5, with unresolved D. Trimming left V 1 base short and J 4 bases short, with 10 bases between. The germline V gene encodes CDR1 SGHDN and CDR2 FVKESK. There are 14 residues in the CDR3. CDR3 in DNA: TGTGCCAGCAGCCAAGGTCCTCTTCGAGAGACCCAGTACTTC. Its protein product is CASSQGPLRETQYF.

The CDR3 bases are TGTGCCAGCTCACCCGGGACATCGGGGAACTATGGCTACACCTTC. Translation: CASSPGTSGNYGYTF. The gene calls are TRBV18 and TRBJ1-2; the D gene is possibly TRBD1 (6 bases). V lost 3 bases, J lost 2 bases, and 13 bases lay in between. Per the germline V gene, CDR1 is KGHSH and CDR2 is LQKENI. There are 15 residues in the CDR3. Full variable domain (outside the CDR3, taken from reference TRBV18 and TRBJ1-2): NAGVMQNPRHLVRRRGQEARLRCSPMKGHSHVYWYRQLPEEGLKFMVYLQKENIIDESGMPKERFSAEFPKEGPSILRIQQVVRGDSAAYFCASSPGTSGNYGYTFGSGTRLTVV.

This clone was detected a few times. The chain's CDR3 is CASSLGARAVGYTF. The CDR3 DNA follows: TGTGCCAGCAGTTTAGGGGCCAGGGCCGTAGGCTACACCTTC. V usage is TRBV27 and J usage is TRBJ1-2; a possible D gene is TRBD1 (5 bases). This CDR3 has 14 residues. In germline, CDR1 is MNHEY, CDR2 SMNVEV (reference sequence). The V end was cut by 2 bases, the J end by 8 bases, with 15 bases between.